The entry that follows covers one TCR beta chain sequence. In the original analysis: Scientists estimated how many nucleated cells there were by amplifying reference gene primers. Produced via immunoSEQ multiplex PCR; TCRdb's table is partial and in-frame only. Clone size and V and J calls were adopted from that table, with D and trimming inferred from the DNA. The sample contains about 180,000 clones, 88% of which appear only once. In assigning cohorts, the study relied on participant-reported clinical history. Germline CDR1 MDHEN, CDR2 SYDVKM. The CDR3 contains 13 residues. V gave up 3 bases and J gave up 8 bases, with 13 bases separating them. These data belong to a study of blood T cell repertoires in COVID-19.

The chain links TRBV28 to TRBJ1-2; weak D call: TRBD1 (5 bases). What was sequenced was PBMCs or T cells enriched from blood (not recorded which). The clonotype comes from a woman under 30 who had recovered from COVID-19. CDR3 protein: CASSLQGGRGYTF. In nucleotides, the CDR3 is TGTGCCAGCAGTTTGCAGGGTGGACGGGGCTACACCTTC.